This is a list of T cell receptor beta chains from one sample in a study of shared clonotypes between healthy human individuals. Method: immunoSEQ multiplex PCR; TCRdb's copy keeps in-frame clones and lacks some. This table holds about 330,000 clones, less than 85% found once. Sequencing was carried out using memory CD4+ T cells sorted from blood. These receptors all stem from a young man in good health. CDR3s include the opening cysteine and the closing phenylalanine or tryptophan. D genes are given only for firm matches. Not all rows give a size; the values are once, few, many and, for expanded clones, a class.

.	TRBJ2-3	.	TRBV5-1	TGCGCCAGCAGCTTGGGGTTCTCTGTTGCTGCAGATACGCAGTATTTT	CASSLGFSVAADTQYF
.	TRBJ2-3	.	TRBV7-9	.	CASSFGEGDLTDTQYF
TRBD1	TRBJ2-7	.	TRBV6-6	TGTGCCAGCAGTTATGGGACAGGAGCCTACGAGCAGTACTTC	CASSYGTGAYEQYF
TRBD2	TRBJ2-1	.	TRBV14	TGTGCCAGCAGCGGTTTAGGACTAGGTGAGCAGTTCTTC	CASSGLGLGEQFF
.	TRBJ1-2	.	TRBV28	TGTGCCAGCAGTTTAGACAACTATGGCTACACCTTC	CASSLDNYGYTF
.	TRBJ2-3	few	TRBV5-1	TGCGCCAGCTACTTGGACGTGGGGTCCACAGATACGCAGTATTTT	CASYLDVGSTDTQYF
.	TRBJ2-1	.	TRBV15	TGTGCCACCAGCCTTGGCGGTGATGAGCAGTTCTTC	CATSLGGDEQFF
TRBD2	TRBJ2-5	once	TRBV7-9	TGTGCCAGCAGCTCAGGACTAGGTCGGGGGACCCAGTACTTC	CASSSGLGRGTQYF
TRBD1	TRBJ2-2	.	TRBV9	TGTGCCAGCAGCGACAGGGGCTCCGGGGAGCTGTTTTTT	CASSDRGSGELFF
.	TRBJ2-2	.	TRBV6-6	TGTGCCAGCAGTTGGACTCTTACCGGGGAGCTGTTTTTT	CASSWTLTGELFF
.	TRBJ2-3	.	TRBV11-3	TGTGCCAGCAGCTTAGGGCCTAGCGGCACAGATACGCAGTATTTT	CASSLGPSGTDTQYF
.	TRBJ1-5	few	TRBV6-6	TGTGCCAGCAGGACGTACCAGGTTGAAGATTCTGCCCAGCATTTT	CASRTYQVEDSAQHF
TRBD2	TRBJ2-5	few	TRBV18	TGTGCCAGCTCACCACCCGGACTAGCGGAAGAGACCCAGTACTTC	CASSPPGLAEETQYF
.	TRBJ2-1	few	TRBV5-5	TGTGCCAGCAGCTGGACTCCAACCTACAATGAGCAGTTCTTC	CASSWTPTYNEQFF
.	TRBJ2-5	.	TRBV6-1	TGTGCCAGCAGTGAAGCGTTCGCGGGGATCCAAGGGGCCCAGTACTTC	CASSEAFAGIQGAQYF
.	TRBJ1-1	.	TRBV20-1	TGCAGTACAGGAATTCCGGTCGGAGCTTTCTTT	CSTGIPVGAFF
.	TRBJ2-4	.	TRBV25-1	TGTGCCAGCAGTGAATCGTTAAGGGAGCGGACCAAAAACATTCAGTACTTC	CASSESLRERTKNIQYF
TRBD1	TRBJ1-5	once	TRBV6-6	TGTGCCAGCAGGGAGACAGGGGGCAATCAGCCCCAGCATTTT	CASRETGGNQPQHF
.	TRBJ2-1	many	TRBV18	TGTGCCAGCTCACCCGGGACTGCTCGGGGGGAGCAGTTCTTC	CASSPGTARGEQFF
TRBD2	TRBJ2-1	.	TRBV5-1	TGCGCCAGCAGCTTGGATGGGACTAGCGGCCGAGAGCAGTTCTTC	CASSLDGTSGREQFF
TRBD1	TRBJ2-1	.	TRBV7-6	TGTGCCAGCAGCCAAAGGGACAGACAGCAGTTCTTC	CASSQRDRQQFF
.	TRBJ2-1	.	TRBV7-2	TGTGCCAGCAGCAAGCGAAGGTCCTACAATGAGCAGTTCTTC	CASSKRRSYNEQFF